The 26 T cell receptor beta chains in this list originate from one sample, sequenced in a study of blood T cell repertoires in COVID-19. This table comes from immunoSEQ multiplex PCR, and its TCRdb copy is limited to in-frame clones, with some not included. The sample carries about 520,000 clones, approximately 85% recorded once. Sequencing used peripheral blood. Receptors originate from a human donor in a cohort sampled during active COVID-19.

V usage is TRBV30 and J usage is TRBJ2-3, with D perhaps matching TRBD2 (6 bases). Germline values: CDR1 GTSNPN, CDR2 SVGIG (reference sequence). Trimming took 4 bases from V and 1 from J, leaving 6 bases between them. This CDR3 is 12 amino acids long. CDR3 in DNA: TGTGCCTGGACGGGGGGCACAGATACGCAGTATTTT. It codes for CAWTGGTDTQYF.

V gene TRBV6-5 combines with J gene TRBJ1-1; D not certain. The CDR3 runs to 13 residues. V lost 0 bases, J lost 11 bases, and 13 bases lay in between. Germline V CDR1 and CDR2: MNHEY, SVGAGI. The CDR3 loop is CASSYSNGGWAFF. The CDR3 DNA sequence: TGTGCCAGCAGTTACTCGAATGGAGGGTGGGCTTTCTTT.

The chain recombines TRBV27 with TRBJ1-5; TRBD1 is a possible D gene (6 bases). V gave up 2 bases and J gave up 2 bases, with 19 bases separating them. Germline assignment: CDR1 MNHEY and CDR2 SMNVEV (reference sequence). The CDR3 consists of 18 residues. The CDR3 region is CASSLRSVGAVGNQPQHF. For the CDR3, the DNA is TGTGCCAGCAGTTTAAGAAGTGTGGGGGCAGTTGGCAATCAGCCCCAGCATTTT.

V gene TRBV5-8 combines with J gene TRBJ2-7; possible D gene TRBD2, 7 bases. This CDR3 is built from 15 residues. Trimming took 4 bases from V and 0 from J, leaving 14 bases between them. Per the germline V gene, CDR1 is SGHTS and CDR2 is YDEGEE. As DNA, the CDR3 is TGTGCCAGCAGCCCCGGTGGGGGGGCCTCCTACGAGCAGTACTTC. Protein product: CASSPGGGASYEQYF.

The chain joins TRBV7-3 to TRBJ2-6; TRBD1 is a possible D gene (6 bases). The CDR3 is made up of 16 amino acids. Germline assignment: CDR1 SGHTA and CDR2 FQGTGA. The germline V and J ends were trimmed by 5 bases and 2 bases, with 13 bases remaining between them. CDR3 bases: TGTGCCAGCAGCCAACGACAGGTCCCTGGGGCCAACGTCCTGACTTTC. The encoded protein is CASSQRQVPGANVLTF.

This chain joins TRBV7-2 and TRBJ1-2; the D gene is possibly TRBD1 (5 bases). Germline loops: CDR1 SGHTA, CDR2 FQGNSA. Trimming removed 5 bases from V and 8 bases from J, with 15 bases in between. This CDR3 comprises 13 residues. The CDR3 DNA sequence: TGTGCCAGCAGCAGGGACTCCTTCGAGGGCTACACCTTC. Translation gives CASSRDSFEGYTF.

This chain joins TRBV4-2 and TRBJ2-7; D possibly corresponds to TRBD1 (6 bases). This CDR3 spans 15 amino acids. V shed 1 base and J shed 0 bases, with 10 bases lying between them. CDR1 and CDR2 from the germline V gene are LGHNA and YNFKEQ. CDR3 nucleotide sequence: TGTGCCAGCAGCCAAGCCCGACAGGACTCCTACGAGCAGTACTTC. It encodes CASSQARQDSYEQYF.

In DNA, the CDR3 is TGTGCCAGCAGTTTATCGTCAGGGCTCCCCCCGGCTGAGCAGTTCTTC. Its translation is CASSLSSGLPPAEQFF. The chain uses TRBV27 and TRBJ2-1, with D perhaps matching TRBD1 (5 bases). In germline, CDR1 is MNHEY, CDR2 SMNVEV (reference sequence). V lost 0 bases to trimming and J lost 9 bases, with 18 bases between them. This CDR3 has 16 residues.

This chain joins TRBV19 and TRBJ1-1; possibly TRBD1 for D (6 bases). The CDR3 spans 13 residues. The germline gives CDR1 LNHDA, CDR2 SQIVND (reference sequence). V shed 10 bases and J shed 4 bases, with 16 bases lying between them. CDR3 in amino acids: CATEPQGSTEAFF. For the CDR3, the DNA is TGTGCCACCGAACCACAGGGTAGCACTGAAGCTTTCTTT. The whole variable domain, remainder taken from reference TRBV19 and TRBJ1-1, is DGGITQSPKYLFRKEGQNVTLSCEQNLNHDAMYWYRQDPGQGLRLIYYSQIVNDFQKGDIAEGYSVSREKKESFPLTVTSAQKNPTAFYLCATEPQGSTEAFFGQGTRLTVV.

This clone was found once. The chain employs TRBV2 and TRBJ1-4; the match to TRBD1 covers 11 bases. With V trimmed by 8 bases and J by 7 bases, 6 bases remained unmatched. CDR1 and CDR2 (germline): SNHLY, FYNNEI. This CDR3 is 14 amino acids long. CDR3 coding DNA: TGTGCCAGCGGTCGGGACAGGGGGGGTGAAAAACTGTTTTTT. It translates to CASGRDRGGEKLFF.

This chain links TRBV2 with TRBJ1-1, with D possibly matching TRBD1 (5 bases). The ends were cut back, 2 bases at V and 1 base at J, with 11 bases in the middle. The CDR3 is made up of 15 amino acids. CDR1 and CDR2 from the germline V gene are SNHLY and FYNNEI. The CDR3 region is CASSELGRGNTEAFF. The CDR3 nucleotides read TGTGCCAGCAGTGAACTAGGTAGGGGGAACACTGAAGCTTTCTTT.

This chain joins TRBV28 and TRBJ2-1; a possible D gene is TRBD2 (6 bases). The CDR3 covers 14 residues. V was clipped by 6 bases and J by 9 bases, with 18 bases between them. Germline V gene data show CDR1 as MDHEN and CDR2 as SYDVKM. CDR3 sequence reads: CASSPGSVGGEQFF. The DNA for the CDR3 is TGTGCCAGCAGCCCCGGGAGCGTAGGAGGTGAGCAGTTCTTC.

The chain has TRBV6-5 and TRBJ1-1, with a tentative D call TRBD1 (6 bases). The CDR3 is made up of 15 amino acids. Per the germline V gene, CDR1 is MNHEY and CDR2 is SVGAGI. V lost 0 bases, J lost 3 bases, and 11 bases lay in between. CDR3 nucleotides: TGTGCCAGCAGTTACTCGCGGGGGGCGGACACTGAAGCTTTCTTT. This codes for CASSYSRGADTEAFF.

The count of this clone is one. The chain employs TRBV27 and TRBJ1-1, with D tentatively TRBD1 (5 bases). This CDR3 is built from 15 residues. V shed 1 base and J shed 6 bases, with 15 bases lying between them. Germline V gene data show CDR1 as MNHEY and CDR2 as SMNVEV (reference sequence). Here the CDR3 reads CASSLFRVGGPEAFF. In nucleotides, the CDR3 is TGTGCCAGCAGTTTATTCAGGGTGGGTGGCCCTGAAGCTTTCTTT.

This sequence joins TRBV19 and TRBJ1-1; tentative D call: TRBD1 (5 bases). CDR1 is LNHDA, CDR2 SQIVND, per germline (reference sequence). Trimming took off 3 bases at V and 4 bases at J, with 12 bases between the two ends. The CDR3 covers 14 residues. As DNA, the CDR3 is TGTGCCAGTAGTATCCCAGGGCCCGTCACTGAAGCTTTCTTT. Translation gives CASSIPGPVTEAFF. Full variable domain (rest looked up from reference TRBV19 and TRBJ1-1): DGGITQSPKYLFRKEGQNVTLSCEQNLNHDAMYWYRQDPGQGLRLIYYSQIVNDFQKGDIAEGYSVSREKKESFPLTVTSAQKNPTAFYLCASSIPGPVTEAFFGQGTRLTVV.

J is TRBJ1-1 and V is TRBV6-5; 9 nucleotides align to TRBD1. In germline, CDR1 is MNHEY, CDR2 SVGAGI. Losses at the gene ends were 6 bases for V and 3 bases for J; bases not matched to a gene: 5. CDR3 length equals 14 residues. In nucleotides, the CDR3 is TGTGCCAGCAGCCCCACAGGGGGCTACACTGAAGCTTTCTTT. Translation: CASSPTGGYTEAFF.

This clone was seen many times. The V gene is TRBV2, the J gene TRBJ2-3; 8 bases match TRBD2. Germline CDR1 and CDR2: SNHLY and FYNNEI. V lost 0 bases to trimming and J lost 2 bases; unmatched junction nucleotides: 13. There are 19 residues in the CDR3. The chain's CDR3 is CASSEALTSGENPTDTQYF. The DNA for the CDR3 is TGTGCCAGCAGTGAAGCTTTAACTAGCGGAGAAAACCCCACAGATACGCAGTATTTT.

The CDR3 coding sequence is TGTGCCAGCAGCCAGGGGGGAGGGTCCTACAATGAGCAGTTCTTC. Its translation is CASSQGGGSYNEQFF. This sequence joins TRBV7-8 and TRBJ2-1; D might be TRBD1 or TRBD2, each matching 7 bases. CDR3 length equals 15 residues. Trimming cost V 5 bases and J 1 base, with 12 bases left between them. Germline values: CDR1 SGHVS, CDR2 FQNEAQ.

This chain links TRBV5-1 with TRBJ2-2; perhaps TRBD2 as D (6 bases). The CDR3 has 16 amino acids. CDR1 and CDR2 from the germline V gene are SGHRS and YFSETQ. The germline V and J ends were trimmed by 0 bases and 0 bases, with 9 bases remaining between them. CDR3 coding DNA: TGCGCCAGCAGCTTGGAACCGGGGGCGAACACCGGGGAGCTGTTTTTT. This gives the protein CASSLEPGANTGELFF.

CDR3 nucleotide sequence: TGTGCCAGCAGCCAATTTCCGGGCGACAGTGAGGGCTACACCTTC. Encoded protein: CASSQFPGDSEGYTF. V and J are TRBV14 and TRBJ1-2, with D possibly matching TRBD1 (5 bases). Trimming took 2 bases from V and 8 from J, leaving 18 bases between them. CDR1 and CDR2 (germline): SGHDN, FVKESK. The CDR3 is 15 residues long.

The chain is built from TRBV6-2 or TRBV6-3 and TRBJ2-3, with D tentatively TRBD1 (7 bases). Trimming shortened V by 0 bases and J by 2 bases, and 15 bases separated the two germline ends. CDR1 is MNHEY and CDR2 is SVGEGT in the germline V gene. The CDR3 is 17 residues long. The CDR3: CASSYSTDRDFTDTQYF. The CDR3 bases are TGTGCCAGCAGTTACTCGACCGACAGGGACTTCACAGATACGCAGTATTTT.

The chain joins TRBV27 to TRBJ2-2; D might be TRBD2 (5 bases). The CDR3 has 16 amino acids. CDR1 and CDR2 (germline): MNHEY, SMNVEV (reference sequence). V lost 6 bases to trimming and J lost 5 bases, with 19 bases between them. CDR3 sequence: CASRAASLSLTGELFF. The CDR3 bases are TGTGCCAGCAGGGCTGCTAGCTTATCGTTAACCGGGGAGCTGTTTTTT.

The CDR3 here is CASSYQGTASYEQYF. CDR3 nucleotide sequence: TGTGCCAGCAGTTACCAGGGGACAGCCTCCTACGAGCAGTACTTC. The V gene is TRBV6-2 or TRBV6-3, the J gene TRBJ2-7; 7 positions match TRBD1. Looked up from germline, CDR1 is MNHEY and CDR2 is SVGEGT. This CDR3 has 15 residues. Trimming at V came to 2 bases and at J to 0 bases, leaving 4 bases not matched to a gene.

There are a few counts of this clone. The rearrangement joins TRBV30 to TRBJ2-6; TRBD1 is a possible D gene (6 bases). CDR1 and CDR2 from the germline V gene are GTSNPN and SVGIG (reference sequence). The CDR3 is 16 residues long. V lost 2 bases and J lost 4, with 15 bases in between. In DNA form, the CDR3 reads TGTGCCTGGAGTAGGGGATCCACAGGGGGGGCCAACGTCCTGACTTTC. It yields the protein CAWSRGSTGGANVLTF. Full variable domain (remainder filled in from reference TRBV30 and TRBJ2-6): SQTIHQWPATLVQPVGSPLSLECTVEGTSNPNLYWYRQAAGRGLQLLFYSVGIGQISSEVPQNLSASRPQDRQFILSSKKLLLSDSGFYLCAWSRGSTGGANVLTFGAGSRLTVL.

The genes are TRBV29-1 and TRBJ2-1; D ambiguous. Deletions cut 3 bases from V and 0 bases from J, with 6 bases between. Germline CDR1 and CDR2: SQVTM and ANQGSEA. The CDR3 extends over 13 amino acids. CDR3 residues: CSVDHSSYNEQFF. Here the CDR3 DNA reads TGCAGCGTTGACCACAGCTCCTACAATGAGCAGTTCTTC.

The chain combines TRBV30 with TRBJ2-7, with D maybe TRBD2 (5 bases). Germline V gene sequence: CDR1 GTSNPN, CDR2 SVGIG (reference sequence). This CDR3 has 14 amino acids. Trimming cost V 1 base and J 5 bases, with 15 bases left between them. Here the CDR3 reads CAWSASGLGDEQYF. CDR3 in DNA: TGTGCCTGGAGTGCCTCGGGATTGGGCGACGAGCAGTACTTC.